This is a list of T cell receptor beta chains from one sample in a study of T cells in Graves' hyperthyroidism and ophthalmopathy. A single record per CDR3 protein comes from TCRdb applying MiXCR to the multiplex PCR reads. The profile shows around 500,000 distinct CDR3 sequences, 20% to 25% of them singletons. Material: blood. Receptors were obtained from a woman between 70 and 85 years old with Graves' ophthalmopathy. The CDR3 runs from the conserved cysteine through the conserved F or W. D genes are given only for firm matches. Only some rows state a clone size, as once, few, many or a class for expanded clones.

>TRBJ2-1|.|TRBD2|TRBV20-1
TGCAGTGCTAGGAATAGCGGGGGATACAATGAGCAGTTCTTC
CSARNSGGYNEQFF
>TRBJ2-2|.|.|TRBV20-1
TGCAGTGCTAGAGATGGTGTCAGGGGAGCCACCGGGGAGCTGTTTTTT
CSARDGVRGATGELFF
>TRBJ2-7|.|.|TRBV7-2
TGTGCCAGCAGCTCACAGGGAGGATTCGGAGGCGAGCAGTACTTC
CASSSQGGFGGEQYF
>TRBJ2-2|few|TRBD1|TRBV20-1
TGCAGTGCTGCCCGGACAGGGATCCGCTCCGGGGAGCTGTTTTTT
CSAARTGIRSGELFF
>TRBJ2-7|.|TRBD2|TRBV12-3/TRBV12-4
TGTGCCAGCAGTTTACAGGCTAGCGGGGCCTCCTACGAGCAGTACTTC
CASSLQASGASYEQYF
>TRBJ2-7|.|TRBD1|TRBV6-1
TGTGCCAGCAGCGGGGGACAGGGGGCGCGGGAGCAGTACTTC
CASSGGQGAREQYF
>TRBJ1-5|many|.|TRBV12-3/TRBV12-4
TGTGCCAGCAGCCCGGGACGGACAAACAATCAGCCCCAGCATTTT
CASSPGRTNNQPQHF
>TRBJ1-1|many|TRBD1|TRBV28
TGTGCCAGCAGGCCAGGGGGCGCCTACACTGAAGCTTTCTTT
CASRPGGAYTEAFF
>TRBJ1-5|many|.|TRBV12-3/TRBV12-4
TGTGCCAGCAGTTACCCCCCCGGGCGTCGGGATCAGCCCCAGCATTTT
CASSYPPGRRDQPQHF
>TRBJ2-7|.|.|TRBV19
TGTGCCAGTAGTCCGCGACAAGGCTCCCCCTACGAGCAGTACTTC
CASSPRQGSPYEQYF
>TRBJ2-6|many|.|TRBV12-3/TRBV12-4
TGTGCCAGCAGTTTAGGTAGCGGCTGGCCTGGGGCCAACGTCCTGACTTTC
CASSLGSGWPGANVLTF
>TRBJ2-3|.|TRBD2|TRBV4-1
TGCGCCAGCAGCCGCGGCCCGGGACTAGCGGGGACTCGCACAGATACGCAGTATTTT
CASSRGPGLAGTRTDTQYF
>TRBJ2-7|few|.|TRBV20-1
TGCAGTGCTAGAGATCCCGTCGGCGGATACGAGCAGTACTTC
CSARDPVGGYEQYF
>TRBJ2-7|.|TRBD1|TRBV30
TGTGCCGGACAGGGGACCTACGAGCAGTACTTC
CAGQGTYEQYF
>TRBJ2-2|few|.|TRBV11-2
TGTGCCAGCAGCTCATTACCCGGGCTGAGCACCGGGGAGCTGTTTTTT
CASSSLPGLSTGELFF
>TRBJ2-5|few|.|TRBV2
TGTGCCAGCAGTACTTTATCCCAGTACTTC
CASSTLSQYF
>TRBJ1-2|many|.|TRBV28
TGTGCCAGCAGTTGGGGAGGAGGGGCGCTTAATGGCTACACCTTC
CASSWGGGALNGYTF
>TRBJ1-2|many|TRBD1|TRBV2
TGTGCCAGCAGGCACACTACGGGACAGGGGTCCTATGGCTACACCTTC
CASRHTTGQGSYGYTF
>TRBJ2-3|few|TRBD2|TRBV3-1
TGTGCCAGCAGCCCTTCAGCGGGGACCAACACAGATACGCAGTATTTT
CASSPSAGTNTDTQYF
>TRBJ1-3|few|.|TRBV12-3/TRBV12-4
TGTGCCAGCAGACAAAGAGGCAGTAACTCTGGAAACACCATATATTTT
CASRQRGSNSGNTIYF
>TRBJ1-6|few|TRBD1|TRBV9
TGTGCCAGCAGCGCCCATATACCCCTTTCGGACAGGGGTGAGTGTTCACCCCTCCACTTT
CASSAHIPLSDRGECSPLHF
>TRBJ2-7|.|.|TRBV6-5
TGTGCCAGCAGTTACTTAACCTACGAGCAGTACTTC
CASSYLTYEQYF
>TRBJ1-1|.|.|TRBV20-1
TGCAGTGCTACAGCCCTGAACACTGAAGCTTTCTTT
CSATALNTEAFF
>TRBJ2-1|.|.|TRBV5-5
TGTGCCAGCAGCATGGACGGCCAAACCTACAATGAGCAGTTCTTC
CASSMDGQTYNEQFF
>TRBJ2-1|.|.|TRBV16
TGTGCCAGCAGCCAAGGGTTGTTGCCCAATGAGCAGTTCTTC
CASSQGLLPNEQFF
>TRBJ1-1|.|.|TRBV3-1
TGTGCCAGCAGCCAAGGGGCGGTGAGCACTGAAGCTTTCTTT
CASSQGAVSTEAFF
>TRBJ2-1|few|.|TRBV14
TGTGCCAGCAGAGAAACAGCCCGCTCCTACAATGAGCAGTTCTTC
CASRETARSYNEQFF
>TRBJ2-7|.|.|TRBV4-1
TGCGCCAGCAGCCAAGGACAGGCAAGGGGCTACGAGCAGTACTTC
CASSQGQARGYEQYF
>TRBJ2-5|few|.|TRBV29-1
TGCAGCGTTAGAAGGTCCCAAGAGACCCAGTACTTC
CSVRRSQETQYF
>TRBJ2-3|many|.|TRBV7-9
TGTGCCAGCAGCTTGAGGGCAGATACGCAGTATTTT
CASSLRADTQYF
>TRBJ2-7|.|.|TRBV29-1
TGCAGCGTTGAGGTCAGGCCGGCCGAGCAGTACTTC
CSVEVRPAEQYF
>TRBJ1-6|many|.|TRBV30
TGTGCCTGGACATGGACCACGTCTCCCGCACCCCTCCACTTT
CAWTWTTSPAPLHF
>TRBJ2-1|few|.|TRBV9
TGTGCCAGCAGCTCCTCGGGTGGGTGGGAGCAGTTCTTC
CASSSSGGWEQFF
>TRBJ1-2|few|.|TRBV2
TGTGCCAGCAGCATTAGGGAGGGCTACACCTTC
CASSIREGYTF
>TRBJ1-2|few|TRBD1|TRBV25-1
TGTGCCAGCAGTCATGGGGAGGCGGACAGGTACTATGGCTACACCTTC
CASSHGEADRYYGYTF
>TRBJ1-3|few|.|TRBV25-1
TGTGCCAGCAGTGCATCGACTGGTGGAAACACCATATATTTT
CASSASTGGNTIYF
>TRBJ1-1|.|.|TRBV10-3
TGTGCCATCAGTGAGTCCGAGGGGAACACTGAAGCTTTCTTT
CAISESEGNTEAFF
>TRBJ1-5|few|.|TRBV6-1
TGTGCCAGCGGCATGAGAGGTCAGCCCCAGCATTTT
CASGMRGQPQHF
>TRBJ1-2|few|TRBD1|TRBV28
TGTGCCAGCACAACAGGGGGTTTTAACTATGGCTACACCTTC
CASTTGGFNYGYTF
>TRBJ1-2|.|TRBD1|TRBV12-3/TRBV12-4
TGTGCCAGCACCGAACACAGACCGGGACAGAACTATGGCTACACCTTC
CASTEHRPGQNYGYTF
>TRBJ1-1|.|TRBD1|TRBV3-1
TGTGCCAGCAGCCACTTCGGACAGGGTTTCACTGAAGCTTTCTTT
CASSHFGQGFTEAFF
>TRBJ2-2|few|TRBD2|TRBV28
TGTGCCAGCAGTCCGCAGGGCGGGAGCTTGACCGGGGAGCTGTTTTTT
CASSPQGGSLTGELFF